This T cell receptor beta chain comes out of a study of cytomegalovirus exposure and HLA in healthy donors. Study results and limitations: Whilst most TCR sequences proved rare, a subset of public TCRs occurred across many donors.

The length of the CDR3 is 15 residues. Germline V gene sequence: CDR1 SGHNT, CDR2 YYREEE (reference sequence). On this clone itself: Its specificity is not known. Germline and junction disagree at one end, which may indicate a read error.

13 Jbeta primers and 60 Vbeta primers were used for the PCR. TCRdb's table, derived via immunoSEQ multiplex PCR, lists solely in-frame clones and lacks some. Altogether 180,000 or so clones are present, 82% being singletons, with the ten largest covering approximately 6.5%. The chain recombines TRBV5-4 with TRBJ1-2; TRBD1 might be the D (6 bases). Specimen: PBMCs. The sequence was collected from a woman aged 50 to 60 in good health and CMV-seropositive. Here the CDR3 DNA reads TGTGCCAGCAGCTTGGACAGGGTGGCTAACTATGGCTACGCCTTC. Protein product: CASSLDRVANYGYAF.